This T cell receptor beta chain was recovered during a study of cytomegalovirus exposure and HLA in healthy donors. Study-level background: The platform used for the 120 or so validation repertoires matched that of the approximately 670 first-cohort repertoires, a later analysis reported. Overall study findings and caveats: It was confirmed in vitro that a few of the CMV-associated chains were specific for CMV antigens. Rare sequences made up most TCRs, while some public TCRs were found in many donors.

Trimming removed 2 bases at V and 3 bases at J, with 11 bases between. Germline lookup yields CDR1 SNHLY and CDR2 FYNNEI. CDR3 length: 14 residues. Libraries were prepared by immunoSEQ multiplex PCR; TCRdb keeps only in-frame clonotypes and omits some of them. The top ten hold 2.9% of the sample, which has a few hundred thousand clones, around 88% seen once. The donors were in the approximately 110-subject validation cohort; that cohort was separate from the roughly 660-subject first cohort. In this sample, this clone turned up a few times. As yet, its antigen is unknown. This specimen includes other DNA sequences encoding the same CDR3.

This receptor was taken from a woman aged 18-29 years in good health and CMV-seronegative. The chain links TRBV2 to TRBJ2-7; D is perhaps TRBD2 (5 bases). The sequenced sample consisted of PBMCs. In DNA, the CDR3 is TGTGCCAGCAGTGAAAGAAGCGGCAGCTACGAGCAGTACTTC. This encodes CASSERSGSYEQYF.